This entry features one T cell receptor (beta chain) sequence. Its antigen remains unknown. These data come from a study of Ad26.COV2.S vaccination and SARS-CoV-2 variants. Clones were read by immunoSEQ multiplex PCR, and TCRdb kept only the in-frame ones, dropping some. The profile shows 350,000 to 400,000 clones, roughly 90% of them singletons. Study observations and caveats: Total responses of T cells may have been underestimated by the analyses of TCR breadth and depth.

Treatment of the sample: 15 to 20 received Ad26.COV2.S at low or high dose, single or two shots; about 5 received placebo; per-sample allocation not given. Sampling took place 63 days after the first vaccine or placebo injection. The sequenced sample was peripheral blood, obtained in a trial of Ad26.COV2.S vaccine versus placebo. The sequence was collected from a person aged 18 to 59 who received the Ad26.COV2.S COVID-19 vaccine or a placebo.

CDR3 DNA sequence: TGTGCCAGCAGCTTACAGGCCTCTAACTATGGCTACACCTTC. It codes for CASSLQASNYGYTF. The chain uses TRBV5-5 and TRBJ1-2; the D gene is possibly TRBD1 (5 bases). Trimming removed 2 bases at V and 0 bases at J, with 8 bases between. Germline-derived CDR1 and CDR2 are SGHKS and YYEKEE (reference sequence). The CDR3 is made up of 14 amino acids.